The rows below give T cell receptor beta chains drawn from one sample of a study of T cell responses to AZD1222 COVID-19 vaccine. Assay used: immunoSEQ multiplex PCR; TCRdb lists only in-frame clones, some missing. The sample includes around 120,000 clones, more than 75% of them seen just once. The sample was peripheral blood, taken on day 0 of AZD1222 vaccination. These receptor sequences come from an adult in good health. The CDR3 runs from the conserved cysteine through the conserved F or W. A D gene is named only where the DNA matches it firmly. Clone size is stated in some rows and not others, as once, few, many or a class when expanded.

J | size | V | D | DNA | CDR3
TRBJ2-7 | - | TRBV3-1/TRBV3-2 | - | TGTGCCAGCAGCCAAGCCCCTCCCAGGGGGGGTGACTACGAGCAGTACTTC | CASSQAPPRGGDYEQYF
TRBJ2-1 | - | TRBV5-6 | - | TGTGCCAGCAGCTTGGAGGGTAGAGGTCACAATGAGCAGTTCTTC | CASSLEGRGHNEQFF
TRBJ1-3 | few | TRBV3-1/TRBV3-2 | - | TGTGCCAGCAGCCAAGATCCCTACTCTGGAAACACCATATATTTT | CASSQDPYSGNTIYF
TRBJ2-1 | - | TRBV6-5 | - | TGTGCCAGACGTGGGCAGGGGTCCTACAATGAGCAGTTCTTC | CARRGQGSYNEQFF
TRBJ1-2 | few | TRBV19 | - | TGTGCCAGTAGTCATATAGGGGTGGCAAGTAAGGATGGCTACACCTTC | CASSHIGVASKDGYTF
TRBJ2-3 | - | TRBV9 | TRBD1 | TGTGCCAGCAGCGTAGACGGACAGGCGTCAGATACGCAGTATTTT | CASSVDGQASDTQYF
TRBJ2-7 | - | TRBV4-3 | TRBD1 | TGCGCCAGCAGCCAGGGGACAGGGGCTCCGGGAGAGCAGTACTTC | CASSQGTGAPGEQYF
TRBJ1-6 | - | TRBV27 | - | TGTGCCAGCAGTTTTTCGGGGGAAAGTTCACCCCTCCACTTT | CASSFSGESSPLHF
TRBJ1-4 | - | TRBV28 | - | TGTGCCAGCGGGGGTAGGGACTTAGGTAATGAAAAACTGTTTTTT | CASGGRDLGNEKLFF
TRBJ2-3 | few | TRBV2 | - | TGTGCCAGCAGCTGGGACGCCATCCTTCAGGAGGATACGCAGTATTTT | CASSWDAILQEDTQYF
TRBJ2-2 | once | TRBV11-1 | - | TGTGCCAGCAGCTTAGGGGGCGCGAACACCGGGGAGCTGTTTTTT | CASSLGGANTGELFF
TRBJ2-5 | - | TRBV5-1 | TRBD1 | TGCGCCAGCAGCTCGACAGGGCCCCAAGAGACCCAGTACTTC | CASSSTGPQETQYF
TRBJ1-2 | - | TRBV6-2/TRBV6-3 | TRBD1 | TGTGCCAGCAGTCGGACAGGGGACTATGGCTACACCTTC | CASSRTGDYGYTF
TRBJ2-5 | - | TRBV29-1 | - | TGCAGCGTACTACAGGGTCCTCGGGAGACCCAGTACTTC | CSVLQGPRETQYF
TRBJ2-7 | - | TRBV20-1 | TRBD1 | TGCAGTGCTAGTCTGGGGGACAGCCACGAGCAGTACTTC | CSASLGDSHEQYF
TRBJ2-1 | - | TRBV3-1/TRBV3-2 | TRBD1 | TGTGCCAGCAGCCAAGGTCGTAAGGACAGGACTTTTCTCTACAATGAGCAGTTCTTC | CASSQGRKDRTFLYNEQFF
TRBJ2-1 | - | TRBV18 | - | TGTGCCAGCTCACCATTGTCCCAGGGGAGCTCCTACAATGAGCAGTTCTTC | CASSPLSQGSSYNEQFF
TRBJ1-4 | - | TRBV19 | - | TGTGCCAGTAGTCCCAACGGGGGCGCAACTAATGAAAAACTGTTTTTT | CASSPNGGATNEKLFF
TRBJ2-7 | - | TRBV2 | TRBD2 | TGTGCCAACGGTCGGGGGGTTGACTACGAGCAGTACTTC | CANGRGVDYEQYF
TRBJ2-1 | few | TRBV5-6 | - | TGTGCCAGCAGCTTACTATACAATGAGCAGTTCTTC | CASSLLYNEQFF
TRBJ1-2 | - | TRBV11-3 | TRBD1 | TGTGCCAGCAGCTTAGGAGGGGGCAACTATGGCTACACCTTC | CASSLGGGNYGYTF
TRBJ1-2 | - | TRBV7-2 | - | TGTGCCAGCAGCTTAGGGGCCACTCGGACAGAAACCTTAGGCTACACCTTC | CASSLGATRTETLGYTF
TRBJ1-1 | - | TRBV5-4 | - | TGTGCCAGCAGCTCGGCAGGGAGCGCTGAAGCTTTCTTT | CASSSAGSAEAFF
TRBJ1-6 | - | TRBV18 | - | TGTGCCAGCTCACCACTTAGAACGGATAATTCACCCCTCCACTTT | CASSPLRTDNSPLHF
TRBJ1-3 | - | TRBV5-1 | - | TGCGCCAGCAGCTTAAGGGACCCCTCTGGAAACACCATATATTTT | CASSLRDPSGNTIYF
TRBJ2-3 | - | TRBV9 | TRBD2 | TGTGCCAGCAGCGTTCGACTAGCGGGAGGGTTGGATACGCAGTATTTT | CASSVRLAGGLDTQYF
TRBJ2-7 | - | TRBV10-3 | TRBD1 | TGTGCCATCAGTGAAGGTGACAGGGTATCCTACGAGCAGTACTTC | CAISEGDRVSYEQYF
TRBJ1-2 | - | TRBV2 | TRBD1 | TGTGCCAGCATTCGTCCCGGGACAGGGCCTGGCTACACCTTC | CASIRPGTGPGYTF
TRBJ1-2 | - | TRBV29-1 | - | TGCAGCGTTGCCGAAGGGGATTTTGGCTACACCTTC | CSVAEGDFGYTF
TRBJ1-5 | - | TRBV6-5 | - | TGTGCCAGCAGGGCCCTAGAGTATAGCAATCAGCCCCAGCATTTT | CASRALEYSNQPQHF
TRBJ2-1 | - | TRBV5-1 | TRBD2 | TGCGCCAGCACTAGCGGGGGGTCTTACAATGAGCAGTTCTTC | CASTSGGSYNEQFF
TRBJ2-5 | - | TRBV6-5 | TRBD2 | TGTGCCAGCAGAAGAGGTCCAGCGGGGTTCGAGACCCAGTACTTC | CASRRGPAGFETQYF
TRBJ1-1 | few | TRBV18 | TRBD1 | TGTGCCAGCTCCCCTAGGACAGGCCTGAACACTGAAGCTTTCTTT | CASSPRTGLNTEAFF
TRBJ2-3 | - | TRBV24-1 | TRBD1 | TGTGCCACCAGTGATCCTAACAGGGGGACAGATACGCAGTATTTT | CATSDPNRGTDTQYF
TRBJ2-2 | few | TRBV19 | - | TGTGCCAGTATTGGCAGGGGAGTCGGGACCGGGGAGCTGTTTTTT | CASIGRGVGTGELFF
TRBJ2-1 | - | TRBV5-1 | - | TGCGCCAGCAGCTTGGGGGCAGGGATAGACTACAATGAGCAGTTCTTC | CASSLGAGIDYNEQFF
TRBJ2-1 | few | TRBV3-1/TRBV3-2 | - | TGTGCCAGCAGCCAAGATCGCGGGATACGCTCCTACAATGAGCAGTTCTTC | CASSQDRGIRSYNEQFF
TRBJ2-1 | - | TRBV29-1 | TRBD2 | TGCAGCGTCGGGGGACTAGGATCGTGGCATGAGCAGTTCTTC | CSVGGLGSWHEQFF
TRBJ1-5 | - | TRBV6-5 | - | TGTGCCAGCCGGCTTACAAGCAATCAGCCCCAGCATTTT | CASRLTSNQPQHF
TRBJ2-2 | - | TRBV4-1 | - | TGCGCCAGCAGCCAAGATCCCACCGGGGAGCTGTTTTTT | CASSQDPTGELFF
TRBJ2-7 | - | TRBV7-3 | - | TGTGCCAGCAGGGCCCGGGACGGAGGAAACTACGAGCAGTACTTC | CASRARDGGNYEQYF
TRBJ1-2 | - | TRBV14 | TRBD1 | TGTGCCAGCAGCGACAGGGAAACTTATGGCTACACCTTC | CASSDRETYGYTF
TRBJ1-4 | - | TRBV28 | - | TGTGCCAGCAGTTTGGGGGAAAAACTGTTTTTT | CASSLGEKLFF
TRBJ2-7 | - | TRBV9 | TRBD2 | TGTGCCAGCAGCGTGGGTCTAGCGGGGGGCCCTTACGAGCAGTACTTC | CASSVGLAGGPYEQYF
TRBJ2-7 | - | TRBV5-5 | TRBD1 | TGTGCCAGCAGCCTTGGGCGGGACAGGGGACGCGAGCAGTACTTC | CASSLGRDRGREQYF
TRBJ2-2 | - | TRBV4-3 | - | TGCGCCAGCAGCCAAGATCGTGGTGGAAGTACGAACACCGGGGAGCTGTTTTTT | CASSQDRGGSTNTGELFF
TRBJ2-7 | - | TRBV7-9 | TRBD1 | TGTGCCAGCAGCTACGGGACAGGGACTTACGAGCAGTACTTC | CASSYGTGTYEQYF
TRBJ1-2 | - | TRBV27 | TRBD1 | TGTGCCAGCAGTTGGGGGGGACAGGGAAGCTATGGCTACACCTTC | CASSWGGQGSYGYTF
TRBJ1-6 | - | TRBV5-1 | - | TGCGCCAGCAGCTTGTCCGGGTCACCCCTCCACTTT | CASSLSGSPLHF
TRBJ1-6 | - | TRBV3-1/TRBV3-2 | - | TGTGCCAGCAGATTCTCCCCGGGAGCGGGGTATAATTCACCCCTCCACTTT | CASRFSPGAGYNSPLHF
TRBJ1-1 | - | TRBV5-1 | - | TGCGCCAGCAGCGGAGTTCCGAACACTGAAGCTTTCTTT | CASSGVPNTEAFF
TRBJ1-6 | once | TRBV11-3 | TRBD1 | TGTGCCAGCAGCCTAAAGGACAGGAGAGAGAATTCACCCCTCCACTTT | CASSLKDRRENSPLHF
TRBJ2-7 | - | TRBV7-2 | TRBD2 | TGTGCCAGCAGCTTAGGGGGCGGCGGGAGTGCTTACGAGCAGTACTTC | CASSLGGGGSAYEQYF
TRBJ1-6 | few | TRBV4-3 | - | TGCGCCAGCAGCCAACGGGACACATATTCACCCCTCCACTTT | CASSQRDTYSPLHF